The present TCR beta chain was sequenced within a study of blood T cells in healthy people across ages. Study findings and constraints: The study regarded diversity estimates from one million T cells as underestimates. Getting older went along with TCR beta diversity per million T cells dropping roughly linearly.

Investigators took about 10 milliliters of peripheral blood from every donor. Isolation of PBMCs gave at least 7 million cells per sample. Trimming took 1 base from V and 0 from J, leaving 10 bases between them. CDR3 length equals 17 residues. Looked up from germline, CDR1 is SGHAT and CDR2 is FQNNGV. A second PCR of 7 to 11 cycles used a sample-barcoded 5' primer and a J-beta primer mix. A single record per CDR3 protein comes from TCRdb applying MiXCR to the 5' RACE reads. The sample has about 970,000 distinct CDR3 sequences, roughly 47% seen once; the top ten hold around 21%. With respect to this clonotype: Its antigen is unidentified.

The chain has TRBV11-2 and TRBJ2-6; D is undetermined. Sequencing input: blood. This sequence originates from a woman aged 55-75 years in good health. The CDR3 region is CASSLGFSSSGANVLTF. CDR3 nucleotides: TGTGCCAGCAGCTTAGGTTTTAGCAGCTCTGGGGCCAACGTCCTGACTTTC.